What follows describes a single TCR beta chain. The antigen is unknown. A much bigger clone sits one base away, suggesting this may be a read error. The CDR3 length is 15 residues. The germline V gene has CDR1 SGHRS and CDR2 YFSETQ. This specimen belongs to a study of blood T cells in healthy people across ages. Study in general: Template-switching capture recovered about one barcoded beta molecule per two T cells. Study conclusions and caveats: Naive T cell percentage and TCR beta diversity correlated strongly. From one million sequenced T cells, diversity estimates were lower bounds.

Next came a second PCR, run for roughly 6 to 11 cycles, which used a sample-barcoded 5' primer along with a J-beta primer mix. One entry per CDR3 protein results from TCRdb running MiXCR on the 5' RACE reads. The table includes 730,000 or so distinct CDR3 sequences, 40% to 45% detected once. Total RNA was extracted at no less than 5.5 micrograms per sample. Sequenced material: blood. This chain joins TRBV5-1 and TRBJ2-1; D is perhaps TRBD2 (5 bases). The last part of the DNA fits TRBJ2-7 better; the J call may be wrong. The sequence was obtained from a woman aged 55-70 years in good health. The CDR3: CASSLGQASYNEQYF. CDR3 coding DNA: TGCGCCAGCAGCTTGGGGCAGGCTAGCTACAATGAGCAGTACTTC.